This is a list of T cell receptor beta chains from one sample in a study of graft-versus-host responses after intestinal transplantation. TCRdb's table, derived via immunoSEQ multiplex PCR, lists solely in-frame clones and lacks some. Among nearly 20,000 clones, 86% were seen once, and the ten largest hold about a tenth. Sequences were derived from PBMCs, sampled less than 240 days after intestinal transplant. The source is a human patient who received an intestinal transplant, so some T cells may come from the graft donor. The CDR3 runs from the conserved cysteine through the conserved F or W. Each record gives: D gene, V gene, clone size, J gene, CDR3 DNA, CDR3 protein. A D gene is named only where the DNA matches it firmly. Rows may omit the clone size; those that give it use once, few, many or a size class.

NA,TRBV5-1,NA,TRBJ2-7,TGCGCCAGCAGGGAGGGGGAGTTGGGCGAGCAGTACTTC,CASREGELGEQYF
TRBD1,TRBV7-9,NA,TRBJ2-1,TGTGCCAGCAGCTTAGGTGGGACAGGGTATACTGAGCAGTTCTTC,CASSLGGTGYTEQFF
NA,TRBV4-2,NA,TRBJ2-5,TGTGCCAGCAGCCAAGTAGCTCCGGGAGAGACCCAGTACTTC,CASSQVAPGETQYF
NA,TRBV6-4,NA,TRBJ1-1,TGTGCCAGCAGTGACGGGCCAGTGGTAGGGTTGGCCACTGAAGCTTTCTTT,CASSDGPVVGLATEAFF
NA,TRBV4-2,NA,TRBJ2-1,TGTGCCAGCAGCCAAGATACGCCCAGGGGACTATACACCCCAGCTTACAATGAGCAGTTCTTC,CASSQDTPRGLYTPAYNEQFF
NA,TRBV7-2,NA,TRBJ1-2,TGTGCCAGCAGCTTAACGGGGCCTTCGTCACTGACTAACTATGGCTACACCTTC,CASSLTGPSSLTNYGYTF
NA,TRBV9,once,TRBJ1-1,TGTGCCAGCAGCCCCCGGACGTCAGTGAACACTGAAGCTTTCTTT,CASSPRTSVNTEAFF
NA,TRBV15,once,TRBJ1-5,TGTGCCACCAGCAGAGTAGAGGATGGTGCCCAGCATTTT,CATSRVEDGAQHF
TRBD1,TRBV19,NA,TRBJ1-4,TGTGCCAGTACCACGGGGACAGATGAAAAACTGTTTTTT,CASTTGTDEKLFF
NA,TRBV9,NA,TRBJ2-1,TGTGCCAGCAGCGAATCAAAAGTCGGGGGAGCTTCTTACAATGAGCAGTTCTTC,CASSESKVGGASYNEQFF
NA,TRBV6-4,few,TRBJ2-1,TGTGCCAGCAGTGCCGGCTCAAACAATGAGCAGTTCTTC,CASSAGSNNEQFF
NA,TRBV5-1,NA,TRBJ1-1,TGCGCCAGCAGCTTGGACGGGCAAGGGAGGGCTTTCTTT,CASSLDGQGRAFF
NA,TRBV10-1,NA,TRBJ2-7,TGCGCCAGCAGTGAGCAAGCCTCCTACGAGCAGTACTTC,CASSEQASYEQYF
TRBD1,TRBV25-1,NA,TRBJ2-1,TGTGCCAGCAGTGAGGACAGGATCAATGAGCAGTTCTTC,CASSEDRINEQFF
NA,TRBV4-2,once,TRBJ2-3,TGTGCCAGCAGCCAAGATCTGGGGGACACAGATACGCAGTATTTT,CASSQDLGDTDTQYF